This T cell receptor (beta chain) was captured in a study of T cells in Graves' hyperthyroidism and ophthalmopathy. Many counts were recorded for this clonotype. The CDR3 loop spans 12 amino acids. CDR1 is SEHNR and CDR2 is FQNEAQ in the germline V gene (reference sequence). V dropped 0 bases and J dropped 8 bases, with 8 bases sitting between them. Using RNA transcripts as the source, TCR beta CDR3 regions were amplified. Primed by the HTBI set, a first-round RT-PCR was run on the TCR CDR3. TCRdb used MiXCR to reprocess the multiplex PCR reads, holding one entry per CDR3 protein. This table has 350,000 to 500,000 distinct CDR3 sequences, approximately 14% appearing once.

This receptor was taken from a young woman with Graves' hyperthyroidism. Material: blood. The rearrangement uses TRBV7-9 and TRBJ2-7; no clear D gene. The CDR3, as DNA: TGTGCCAGCAGCTTAGCGGGCAGCCAGCAGTACTTC. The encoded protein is CASSLAGSQQYF.